The present T cell receptor beta chain was sequenced within a study of CXCR3-negative and CXCR3-positive naive CD8 T cells. Concerning this clonotype itself: Its antigen is unknown.

The CDR3 totals 15 residues. The germline V gene encodes CDR1 LGHNA and CDR2 YNFKEQ. Findings of the study overall: After cryopreservation, expression of CXCR3 was partially reduced, and most assays were run with fresh PBMCs. CXCR3-positive naive cells carried more hydrophobic TRB CDR3s than CXCR3-negative ones. Similar TRBV-TRBJ gene usage was seen in naive CXCR3-negative and CXCR3-positive cells, but not in memory cells. Naive subsets had comparable surface CD5; TCR strength was inferred from TRB CDR3 properties.

Preparation of TRB cDNA libraries relied on 5' RACE carrying UMI labels. TCRdb derives one entry per CDR3 protein from the 5' RACE reads, leaving out DNA. The sample has tens of thousands of distinct CDR3 sequences; the top ten hold roughly 1.5%. Specimen: naive CXCR3- CD8+ T cells from blood. Subset given: CD45RO-CCR7+CD27+CD95- naive CD8+ T cells lacking CXCR3 (TNR3-). The gene calls are TRBV4-2 and TRBJ2-7; TCRdb's D gene call, TRBD2, goes unchecked for lack of DNA. The TCR originated in a human donor in good health. Some clones in this sample may be carry-over from other donors' samples. The CDR3 sequence is CASSQEGSGATEQYF.